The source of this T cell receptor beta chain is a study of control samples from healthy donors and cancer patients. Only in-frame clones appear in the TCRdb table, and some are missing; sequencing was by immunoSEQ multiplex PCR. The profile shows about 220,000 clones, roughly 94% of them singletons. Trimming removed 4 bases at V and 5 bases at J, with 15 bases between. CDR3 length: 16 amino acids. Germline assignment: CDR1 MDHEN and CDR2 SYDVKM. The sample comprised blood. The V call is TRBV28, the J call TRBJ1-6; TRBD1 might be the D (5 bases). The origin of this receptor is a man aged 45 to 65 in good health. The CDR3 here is CASSSLGRGNNSPLHF. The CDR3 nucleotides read TGTGCCAGCAGTTCCCTGGGGAGGGGTAATAATTCACCCCTCCACTTT.